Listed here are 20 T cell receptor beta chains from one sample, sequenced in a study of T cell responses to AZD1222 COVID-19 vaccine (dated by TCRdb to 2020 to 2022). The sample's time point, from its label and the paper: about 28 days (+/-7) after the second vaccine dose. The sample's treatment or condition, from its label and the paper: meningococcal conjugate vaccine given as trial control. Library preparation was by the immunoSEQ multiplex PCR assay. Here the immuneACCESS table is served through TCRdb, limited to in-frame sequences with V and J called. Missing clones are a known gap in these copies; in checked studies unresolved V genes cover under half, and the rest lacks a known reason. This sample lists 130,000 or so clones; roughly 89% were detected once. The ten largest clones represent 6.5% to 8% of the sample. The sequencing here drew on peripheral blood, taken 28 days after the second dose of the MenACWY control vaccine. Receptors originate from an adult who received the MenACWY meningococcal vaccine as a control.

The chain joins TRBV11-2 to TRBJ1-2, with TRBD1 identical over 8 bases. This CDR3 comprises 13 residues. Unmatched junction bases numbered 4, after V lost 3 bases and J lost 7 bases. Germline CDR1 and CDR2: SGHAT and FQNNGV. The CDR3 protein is CASSFQGAVGYTF. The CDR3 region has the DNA TGTGCCAGCAGCTTCCAGGGGGCGGTTGGCTACACCTTC.

This chain's CDR3 is CASSPPSVFLRGDSGSRYEQYF. The CDR3 nucleotides are TGTGCCAGCAGTCCACCTTCAGTCTTCCTAAGGGGGGATTCGGGATCGCGGTACGAGCAGTACTTC. The chain recombines TRBV28 with TRBJ2-7; perhaps D is TRBD1 or TRBD2 (6 bases each). This CDR3 contains 22 residues. Germline assignment: CDR1 MDHEN and CDR2 SYDVKM. The V gene lost 5 bases and the J gene lost 4 bases, with 39 bases spanning the gap. Filled out from reference TRBV28 and TRBJ2-7, the complete variable domain reads DVKVTQSSRYLVKRTGEKVFLECVQDMDHENMFWYRQDPGLGLRLIYFSYDVKMKEKGDIPEGYSVSREKKERFSLILESASTNQTSMYLCASSPPSVFLRGDSGSRYEQYFGPGTRLTVT.

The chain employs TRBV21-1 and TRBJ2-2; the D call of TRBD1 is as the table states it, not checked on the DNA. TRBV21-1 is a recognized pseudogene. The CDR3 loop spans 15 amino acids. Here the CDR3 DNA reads TGTGCCAGCAGCAAGACAGGGCACTTCACCGGGGAGCTGTTTTTT. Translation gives CASSKTGHFTGELFF.

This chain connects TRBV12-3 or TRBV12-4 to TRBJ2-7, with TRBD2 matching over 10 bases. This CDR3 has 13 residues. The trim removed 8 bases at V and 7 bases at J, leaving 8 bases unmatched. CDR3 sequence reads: CASRGLARGEQYF. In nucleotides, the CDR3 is TGTGCCAGCCGGGGACTAGCGAGGGGGGAGCAGTACTTC.

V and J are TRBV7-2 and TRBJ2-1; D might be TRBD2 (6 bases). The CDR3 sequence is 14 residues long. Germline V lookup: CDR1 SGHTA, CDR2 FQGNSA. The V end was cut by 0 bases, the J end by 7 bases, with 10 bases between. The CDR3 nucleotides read TGTGCCAGCAGCTTAGCGGACTATACGAATGAGCAGTTCTTC. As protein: CASSLADYTNEQFF.

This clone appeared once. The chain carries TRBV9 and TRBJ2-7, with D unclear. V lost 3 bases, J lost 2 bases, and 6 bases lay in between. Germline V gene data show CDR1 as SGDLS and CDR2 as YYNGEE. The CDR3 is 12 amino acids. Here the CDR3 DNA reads TGTGCCAGCAGCGCGGACCCCTACGAGCAGTACTTC. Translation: CASSADPYEQYF.

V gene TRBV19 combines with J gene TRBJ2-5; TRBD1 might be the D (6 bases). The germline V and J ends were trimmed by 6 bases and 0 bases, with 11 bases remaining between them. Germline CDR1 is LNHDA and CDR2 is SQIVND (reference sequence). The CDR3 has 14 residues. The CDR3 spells CASSPGTHQETQYF. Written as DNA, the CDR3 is TGTGCCAGTAGCCCCGGGACACACCAAGAGACCCAGTACTTC.

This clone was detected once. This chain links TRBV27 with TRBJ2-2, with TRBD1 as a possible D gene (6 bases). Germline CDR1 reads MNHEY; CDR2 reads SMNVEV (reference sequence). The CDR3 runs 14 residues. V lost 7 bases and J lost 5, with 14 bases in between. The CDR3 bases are TGTGCCAGCAAAAAGGGGGTAGGGACCGGGGAGCTGTTTTTT. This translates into CASKKGVGTGELFF.

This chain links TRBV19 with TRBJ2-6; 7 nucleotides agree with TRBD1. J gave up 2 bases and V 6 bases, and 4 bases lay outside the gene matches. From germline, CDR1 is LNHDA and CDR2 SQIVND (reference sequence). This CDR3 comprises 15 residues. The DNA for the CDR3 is TGTGCCAGTAGGCCCGACAGGGCTGGGGCCAACGTCCTGACTTTC. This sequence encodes CASRPDRAGANVLTF.

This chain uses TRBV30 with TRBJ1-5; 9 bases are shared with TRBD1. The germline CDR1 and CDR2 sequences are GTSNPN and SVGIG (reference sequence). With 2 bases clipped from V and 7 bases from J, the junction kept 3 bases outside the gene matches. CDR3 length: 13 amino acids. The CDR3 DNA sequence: TGTGCCTGGAGTCCGGGACAGGGCCAGCCCCAGCATTTT. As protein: CAWSPGQGQPQHF.

CDR3: CASSQGTGTGGLPLHF. The CDR3 DNA reads as TGCGCCAGCAGCCAGGGGACCGGGACAGGGGGCTTACCCCTCCACTTT. V and J are TRBV4-1 and TRBJ1-6; 12 bases agree with TRBD1. Germline CDR1 MGHRA, CDR2 YSYEKL. The CDR3 sequence is 16 residues long. With V trimmed by 3 bases and J by 12 bases, 9 bases remained unmatched.

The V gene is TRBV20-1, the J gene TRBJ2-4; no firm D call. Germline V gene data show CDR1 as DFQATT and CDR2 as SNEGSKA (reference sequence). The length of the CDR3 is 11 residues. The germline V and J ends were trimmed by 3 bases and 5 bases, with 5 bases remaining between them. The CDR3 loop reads CSASPQNIQYF. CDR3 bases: TGCAGTGCTAGCCCTCAAAACATTCAGTACTTC.

CDR3 sequence reads: CASSLGLLAGVSAGELFF. The CDR3 DNA is TGTGCCAGCAGCTTAGGTCTACTAGCGGGAGTGTCTGCCGGGGAGCTGTTTTTT. This chain joins TRBV7-2 and TRBJ2-2, with TRBD2 identical over 11 bases. This CDR3 spans 18 amino acids. After removal of 1 base from V and 6 bases from J, the junction contained 10 bases not matched to a gene. The germline V gene has CDR1 SGHTA and CDR2 FQGNSA. Together with reference TRBV7-2 and TRBJ2-2, the CDR3 gives the full variable domain: GAGVSQSPSNKVTEKGKDVELRCDPISGHTALYWYRQSLGQGLEFLIYFQGNSAPDKSGLPSDRFSAERTGGSVSTLTIQRTQQEDSAVYLCASSLGLLAGVSAGELFFGEGSRLTVL.

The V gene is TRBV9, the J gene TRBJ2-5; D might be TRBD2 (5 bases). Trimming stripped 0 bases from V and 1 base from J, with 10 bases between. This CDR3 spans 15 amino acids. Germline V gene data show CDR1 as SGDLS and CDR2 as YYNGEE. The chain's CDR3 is CASSVGTQSQETQYF. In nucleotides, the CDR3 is TGTGCCAGCAGCGTAGGGACTCAGTCCCAAGAGACCCAGTACTTC. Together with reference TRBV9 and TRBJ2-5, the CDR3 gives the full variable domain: DSGVTQTPKHLITATGQRVTLRCSPRSGDLSVYWYQQSLDQGLQFLIQYYNGEERAKGNILERFSAQQFPDLHSELNLSSLELGDSALYFCASSVGTQSQETQYFGPGTRLLVL.

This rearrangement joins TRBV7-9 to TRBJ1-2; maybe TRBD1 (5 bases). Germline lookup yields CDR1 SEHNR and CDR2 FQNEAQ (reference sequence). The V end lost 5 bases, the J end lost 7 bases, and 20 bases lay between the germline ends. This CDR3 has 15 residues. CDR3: CASSHDTAPGRGYTF. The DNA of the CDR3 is TGTGCCAGCAGCCACGATACAGCGCCGGGACGTGGCTACACCTTC. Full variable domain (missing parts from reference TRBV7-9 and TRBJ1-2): DTGVSQNPRHKITKRGQNVTFRCDPISEHNRLYWYRQTLGQGPEFLTYFQNEAQLEKSRLLSDRFSAERPKGSFSTLEIQRTEQGDSAMYLCASSHDTAPGRGYTFGSGTRLTVV.

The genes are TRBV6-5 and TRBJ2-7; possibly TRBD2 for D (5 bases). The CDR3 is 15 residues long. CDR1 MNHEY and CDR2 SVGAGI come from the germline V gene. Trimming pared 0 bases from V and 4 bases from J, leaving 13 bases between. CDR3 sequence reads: CASSYSWQEGYEQYF. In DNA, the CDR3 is TGTGCCAGCAGTTACTCGTGGCAAGAGGGTTACGAGCAGTACTTC.

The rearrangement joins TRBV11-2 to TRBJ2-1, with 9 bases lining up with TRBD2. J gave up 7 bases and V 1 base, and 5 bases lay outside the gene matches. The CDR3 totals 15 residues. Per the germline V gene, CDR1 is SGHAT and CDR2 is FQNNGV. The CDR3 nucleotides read TGTGCCAGCAGCTTAGTCGCGGGGGGGCGGAATGAGCAGTTCTTC. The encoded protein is CASSLVAGGRNEQFF.

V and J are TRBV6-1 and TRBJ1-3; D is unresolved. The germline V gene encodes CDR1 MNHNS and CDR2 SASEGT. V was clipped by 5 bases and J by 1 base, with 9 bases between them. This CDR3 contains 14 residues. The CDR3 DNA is TGTGCCAGCAGTTTCGACGGTTCTGGAAACACCATATATTTT. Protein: CASSFDGSGNTIYF.

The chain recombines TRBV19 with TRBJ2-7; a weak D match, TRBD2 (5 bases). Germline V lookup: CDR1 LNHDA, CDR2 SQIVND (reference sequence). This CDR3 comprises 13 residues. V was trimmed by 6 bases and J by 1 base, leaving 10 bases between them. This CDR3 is CASSPRTSYEQYF. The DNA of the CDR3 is TGTGCCAGTAGCCCTCGGACTTCCTACGAGCAGTACTTC.

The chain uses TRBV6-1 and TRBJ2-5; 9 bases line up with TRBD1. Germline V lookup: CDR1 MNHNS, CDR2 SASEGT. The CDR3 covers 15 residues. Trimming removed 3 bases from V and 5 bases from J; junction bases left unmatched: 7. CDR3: CASSDIQGAGETQYF. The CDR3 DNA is TGTGCCAGCAGTGACATACAGGGGGCGGGGGAGACCCAGTACTTC.